This T cell receptor beta chain was found in a study of cytomegalovirus exposure and HLA in healthy donors (dated by TCRdb to 2017 to 2019). General notes on the study: According to a later analysis, one platform produced both the 100 to 150 validation repertoires and the 730 or so repertoires of the first cohort. The aim of the study was to test whether cataloging public T cell receptors could identify signatures of past pathogen exposure. Along with the approximately 650-subject first cohort, a separate validation cohort of over 90 different subjects was used. To predict cytomegalovirus infection status, the study combined high-throughput TCR immunosequencing, statistical association of individual TCRs with disease status, and machine learning. Study-wide findings and limitations: The study listed 164 TCR beta chains as associated with cytomegalovirus. In both the original and validation cohorts, the classifier was reported to diagnose cytomegalovirus status with high specificity and sensitivity. Most TCR sequences were seen in very few donors, while some public TCRs were found in many individuals. A later analysis lacked HLA typing for the validation cohort, so it scored co-occurrence in that cohort across all 110 or so repertoires. It was suggested by the authors that the approach could potentially be generalized to other disease states and immunological phenotypes. In vitro tests confirmed that a few of the cytomegalovirus-associated TCR beta chains recognize cytomegalovirus antigens. A later analysis found that TCRs clustered in the first cohort also tended to co-occur in the 95 to 150 validation repertoires, with just under 95% of cluster scores above 0.

Spanning cysteine to phenylalanine, the CDR3 consists of 12 amino acids. The only DNA kept is the CDR3, 36 bases in frame from the first base. For CDR1 and CDR2, the germline V gene lists SGHDT and YYEEEE. The junction shows trimming of 0 bases on V and 2 bases on J, plus 3 bases between the germline ends. Donors formed part of the validation cohort, which comprised fewer than 150 subjects and was distinct from the first cohort of under 800 subjects. Library preparation used the immunoSEQ multiplex PCR assay. The authors' analysis ran thus. A statistical classification framework was built for diagnosing cytomegalovirus status from the catalog of TCR beta chain sequences. Here the immuneACCESS table is served through TCRdb, limited to in-frame sequences with V and J called. Missing clones are a known gap in these copies; in checked studies unresolved V genes cover under half, and the rest lacks a known reason. That table is the source of V, J and clone size, and D and trimming were worked out from the DNA. The sample yields 70,000 to 80,000 clones; around 94% were counted once. Roughly 2.1% of the sample rests with the top ten.

About this clone itself: This clone's antigen is unknown. Base qualities were left out, and no much larger clone turns up one base away.

The sequence was obtained from a woman aged 18-35 years in good health and CMV-seronegative. The rearranged chain carries TRBV5-6 and TRBJ2-7, with the D gene not confidently named. Sequenced: PBMCs. CDR3 reads: CASSLDTYEQYF. The base sequence is TGTGCCAGCAGCTTGGACACCTACGAGCAGTACTTC.